The TCR beta chain under discussion was sequenced for a study of immune characterization of retroperitoneal liposarcoma. Losses at the gene ends were 1 base for V and 4 bases for J; bases not matched to a gene: 4. Germline V gives CDR1 SGHAT, CDR2 FQNNGV. The CDR3 contains 16 residues. This clonotype was observed at least ten times. TCRdb redid the calling of the PCR reads with MiXCR, one entry per CDR3 protein. The repertoire holds 9,500 to 11,000 distinct CDR3 sequences, around 28% seen once, with around 8.5% in the top ten. The receptor comes from a male donor with retroperitoneal liposarcoma. Input material: tumor tissue. The chain employs TRBV11-2 and TRBJ2-6; 7 nucleotides align to TRBD2. In nucleotides, the CDR3 is TGTGCCAGCAGCTTAGCGGGGGGTTTAGGGGCCAACGTCCTGACTTTC. This translates into CASSLAGGLGANVLTF. Full variable domain (missing parts from reference TRBV11-2 and TRBJ2-6): EAGVAQSPRYKIIEKRQSVAFWCNPISGHATLYWYQQILGQGPKLLIQFQNNGVVDDSQLPKDRFSAERLKGVDSTLKIQPAKLEDSAVYLCASSLAGGLGANVLTFGAGSRLTVL.